These T cell receptor beta chains were read from a single sample in a study of metastatic and nonmetastatic thyroid tumors. TCRdb called clones again from the PCR reads with MiXCR. This sample has tens of thousands of clones, with 20% to 25% found just once. Sequences were obtained from tumor tissue. The receptors derive from a female donor with papillary thyroid cancer or a benign thyroid nodule (not recorded which). Some clones in this sample may be carry-over from other donors' samples. Both conserved end residues are part of each CDR3. D genes are given only for firm matches. Not all rows give a size; the values are once, few, many and, for expanded clones, a class.

clone_size: many; d_call: -; v_call: TRBV19; j_call: TRBJ1-2; cdr3_nt: TGTGCCAGTAAATACCAAGAACTGGGTATCTATGGCTACACCTTC; cdr3_aa: CASKYQELGIYGYTF
clone_size: -; d_call: -; v_call: TRBV5-1; j_call: TRBJ1-4; cdr3_nt: TGCGCCAGCAGCTTGGACAGTTATAATGAAAAACTGTTTTTT; cdr3_aa: CASSLDSYNEKLFF
clone_size: many; d_call: -; v_call: TRBV19; j_call: TRBJ2-2; cdr3_nt: TGTGCCACCCACCATGGGACACAACTCGCCGGGGAGCTGTTTTTT; cdr3_aa: CATHHGTQLAGELFF
clone_size: few; d_call: -; v_call: TRBV13; j_call: TRBJ2-3; cdr3_nt: TGTGCCAGCAGCCCGTTTCACGCGGCTGTGTCAGATACGCAGTATTTT; cdr3_aa: CASSPFHAAVSDTQYF
clone_size: many; d_call: -; v_call: TRBV29-1; j_call: TRBJ2-3; cdr3_nt: TGCAGCGTTGTGGGGGGGCCAGATACGCAGTATTTT; cdr3_aa: CSVVGGPDTQYF
clone_size: -; d_call: TRBD1; v_call: TRBV18; j_call: TRBJ2-7; cdr3_nt: TGTGCCAGCTCACCATCGGACAGGGCCTACGAGCAGTACTTC; cdr3_aa: CASSPSDRAYEQYF
clone_size: -; d_call: -; v_call: TRBV20-1; j_call: TRBJ2-1; cdr3_nt: TGCAGTGCTACAGATTTCACCCTGAGCGGGCTGGGTGATGAGCAGTTCTTC; cdr3_aa: CSATDFTLSGLGDEQFF
clone_size: many; d_call: TRBD2; v_call: TRBV2; j_call: TRBJ2-3; cdr3_nt: TGTGCCAGAATACGGACTAGCGGGGCTAGCACAGATACGCAGTATTTT; cdr3_aa: CARIRTSGASTDTQYF
clone_size: many; d_call: TRBD2; v_call: TRBV5-1; j_call: TRBJ2-1; cdr3_nt: TGCGCTAGTAGCGGGGACGCTTACAATGAGCAGTTCTTC; cdr3_aa: CASSGDAYNEQFF
clone_size: -; d_call: TRBD2; v_call: TRBV20-1; j_call: TRBJ2-3; cdr3_nt: TGCAGTGCGTCCGGGACTATCGACCTCACAGATACGCAGTATTTT; cdr3_aa: CSASGTIDLTDTQYF
clone_size: few; d_call: TRBD1; v_call: TRBV24-1; j_call: TRBJ1-2; cdr3_nt: TGTGCCACCAGTGCCCCCGGACAGGGGGAGGATGGCTACACCTTC; cdr3_aa: CATSAPGQGEDGYTF
clone_size: many; d_call: TRBD1; v_call: TRBV24-1; j_call: TRBJ2-3; cdr3_nt: TGTGCCACCAGTGAGACAGGGCAGGCAGATACGCAGTATTTT; cdr3_aa: CATSETGQADTQYF
clone_size: many; d_call: -; v_call: TRBV3-1; j_call: TRBJ1-1; cdr3_nt: TGTGCCAGCAGCCCGGGGGGCCAGGGGACTGAAGCTTTCTTT; cdr3_aa: CASSPGGQGTEAFF
clone_size: -; d_call: TRBD1; v_call: TRBV20-1; j_call: TRBJ1-5; cdr3_nt: TGCAGTGCTATAGCGGACAGGGGAGGTCAGCCCCAGCATTTT; cdr3_aa: CSAIADRGGQPQHF
clone_size: many; d_call: -; v_call: TRBV7-2; j_call: TRBJ1-4; cdr3_nt: TGTGCCAGCAGCCTATCCTTGGGTAGGGGGGAAAAACTGTTTTTT; cdr3_aa: CASSLSLGRGEKLFF
clone_size: many; d_call: -; v_call: TRBV5-1; j_call: TRBJ2-3; cdr3_nt: TGCGCCAGCAGCTTCGCTAGCGCATACACAGATACGCAGTATTTT; cdr3_aa: CASSFASAYTDTQYF
clone_size: -; d_call: -; v_call: TRBV20-1; j_call: TRBJ2-2; cdr3_nt: TGCAGTGTTAAGACACCCGCGGCCGGGGAGCTGTTTTTT; cdr3_aa: CSVKTPAAGELFF
clone_size: many; d_call: -; v_call: TRBV10-1; j_call: TRBJ2-2; cdr3_nt: TGCGCCAGCAGTGAGTCCGCTGAGACCGGGGAGCTGTTTTTT; cdr3_aa: CASSESAETGELFF
clone_size: many; d_call: -; v_call: TRBV2; j_call: TRBJ1-2; cdr3_nt: TGTGCCAGCAGGGCCGGGATACAAAACATTGGCTACACCTTC; cdr3_aa: CASRAGIQNIGYTF
clone_size: -; d_call: -; v_call: TRBV6-1; j_call: TRBJ2-7; cdr3_nt: TGTGCCAGCAGTGACCGTCTAGGCTCTTTTTGGGAGCAGTACTTC; cdr3_aa: CASSDRLGSFWEQYF
clone_size: -; d_call: -; v_call: TRBV7-3; j_call: TRBJ1-1; cdr3_nt: TGTGCCAGCAGCTTAGGAGGGTTGGACACTGAAGCTTTCTTT; cdr3_aa: CASSLGGLDTEAFF
clone_size: -; d_call: TRBD2; v_call: TRBV19; j_call: TRBJ2-7; cdr3_nt: TGTGCCAGTATGTCCCGGGAGGGGTACGAGCAGTACTTC; cdr3_aa: CASMSREGYEQYF
clone_size: -; d_call: TRBD2; v_call: TRBV5-6; j_call: TRBJ2-2; cdr3_nt: TGTGCCAGCAGCTTGAGGGGGACTAGCGGACTGAGGAAGCTGTTTTTT; cdr3_aa: CASSLRGTSGLRKLFF
clone_size: -; d_call: TRBD2; v_call: TRBV5-1; j_call: TRBJ2-1; cdr3_nt: TGCGCCAGCAGCTTGAGCGGGAGTCGGGCCAATGAGCAGTTCTTC; cdr3_aa: CASSLSGSRANEQFF
clone_size: many; d_call: -; v_call: TRBV24-1; j_call: TRBJ1-5; cdr3_nt: TGTGCCACCAGTGATACCCGGGACCCCTATCAGCCCCAGCATTTT; cdr3_aa: CATSDTRDPYQPQHF
clone_size: many; d_call: -; v_call: TRBV10-3; j_call: TRBJ2-7; cdr3_nt: TGTGCCATCAGTGAGTCGAGCCAGTTCTCCTACGAGCAGTACTTC; cdr3_aa: CAISESSQFSYEQYF
clone_size: many; d_call: TRBD1; v_call: TRBV5-1; j_call: TRBJ1-6; cdr3_nt: TGCGCCAGCAGCTCCCTGGGGGTCACAGGGGGAAATTCACCCCTCCACTTT; cdr3_aa: CASSSLGVTGGNSPLHF
clone_size: many; d_call: -; v_call: TRBV6-1; j_call: TRBJ2-1; cdr3_nt: TGTGCCAGCGTACGGGAGCGCAACAATGAGCAGTTCTTC; cdr3_aa: CASVRERNNEQFF
clone_size: -; d_call: -; v_call: TRBV5-1; j_call: TRBJ1-3; cdr3_nt: TGCGCCAGCAGCCCAGCCCCCTCGACAGGCTCTGGAAACACCATATATTTT; cdr3_aa: CASSPAPSTGSGNTIYF
clone_size: -; d_call: TRBD2; v_call: TRBV3-1; j_call: TRBJ2-1; cdr3_nt: TGTGCCAGCAGCCAAACTAGCGGGAGCTACAATGAGCAGTTCTTC; cdr3_aa: CASSQTSGSYNEQFF
clone_size: -; d_call: -; v_call: TRBV30; j_call: TRBJ1-5; cdr3_nt: TGTGCCTGGAATCCGGACATTAATCAGCCCCAGCATTTT; cdr3_aa: CAWNPDINQPQHF
clone_size: -; d_call: TRBD1; v_call: TRBV6-2/TRBV6-3; j_call: TRBJ2-7; cdr3_nt: TGTGCCAGCAGTTATTGGGACAGAGTGTATGAGCAGTACTTC; cdr3_aa: CASSYWDRVYEQYF
clone_size: once; d_call: TRBD1; v_call: TRBV7-2; j_call: TRBJ2-7; cdr3_nt: TGTGCCAGCAGCAGGGGACAGGGGATTCTCGAGCAGTACTTC; cdr3_aa: CASSRGQGILEQYF
clone_size: many; d_call: -; v_call: TRBV30; j_call: TRBJ1-3; cdr3_nt: TGTGCCTGGAGTGTGGGAGGAAACACCATATATTTT; cdr3_aa: CAWSVGGNTIYF
clone_size: many; d_call: -; v_call: TRBV6-1; j_call: TRBJ2-5; cdr3_nt: TGTGCCAGCAGTGAAGACGTCGGAGGTTCAGAGACCCAGTACTTC; cdr3_aa: CASSEDVGGSETQYF
clone_size: -; d_call: -; v_call: TRBV27; j_call: TRBJ2-7; cdr3_nt: TGTGCCAGCAGTTTTACTGCAACAGGACTTGACTCCTACGAGCAGTACTTC; cdr3_aa: CASSFTATGLDSYEQYF
clone_size: many; d_call: TRBD1; v_call: TRBV20-1; j_call: TRBJ2-1; cdr3_nt: TGCAGTGCCCCACGAGGGGGCAGCTCCTACAATGAGCAGTTCTTC; cdr3_aa: CSAPRGGSSYNEQFF
clone_size: -; d_call: TRBD1; v_call: TRBV10-1; j_call: TRBJ1-1; cdr3_nt: TGCGCCAGCAGTTCCTCTTACAGGGGGGGTACTGAAGCTTTCTTT; cdr3_aa: CASSSSYRGGTEAFF
clone_size: medium-sized; d_call: -; v_call: TRBV6-1; j_call: TRBJ1-6; cdr3_nt: TGTGCCAGCAGCCGTGACCGGATGGCCTATAATTCACCCCTCCACTTT; cdr3_aa: CASSRDRMAYNSPLHF
clone_size: -; d_call: -; v_call: TRBV5-6; j_call: TRBJ2-2; cdr3_nt: TGTGCCAGCAGCGGGCGGCTGGCGAGAGGCACCGGGGAGCTGTTTTTT; cdr3_aa: CASSGRLARGTGELFF
clone_size: -; d_call: -; v_call: TRBV20-1; j_call: TRBJ1-2; cdr3_nt: TGCAGTGCTGGGTTGGGCGGTCAGGGTGGTGGCTACACCTTC; cdr3_aa: CSAGLGGQGGGYTF